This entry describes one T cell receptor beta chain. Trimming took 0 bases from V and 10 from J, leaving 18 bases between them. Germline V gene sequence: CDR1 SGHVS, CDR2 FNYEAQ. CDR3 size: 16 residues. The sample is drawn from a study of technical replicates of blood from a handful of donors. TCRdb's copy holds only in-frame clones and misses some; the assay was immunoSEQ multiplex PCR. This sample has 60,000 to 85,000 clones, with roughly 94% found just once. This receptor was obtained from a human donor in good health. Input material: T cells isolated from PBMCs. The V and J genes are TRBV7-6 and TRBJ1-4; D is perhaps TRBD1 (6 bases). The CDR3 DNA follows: TGTGCCAGCAGCTTAGCAGGGGAGGGGGTCGAAGGAAAACTGTTTTTT. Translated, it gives CASSLAGEGVEGKLFF.